This passage covers 28 T cell receptor beta chains from one sample sequenced in a study of radiotherapy plus CTLA-4 blockade in lung cancer. Assay: immunoSEQ multiplex PCR; the TCRdb copy retains only in-frame clones and omits some. The sample records some 49,000 clones, about 85% being singletons. The input for sequencing was peripheral blood, taken from a patient treated with radiotherapy plus ipilimumab. These receptors were obtained from a human donor with non-small cell lung cancer whose response to radiotherapy plus ipilimumab could not be evaluated.

The V call is TRBV28, the J call TRBJ2-7; D uncertain. The germline V and J ends were trimmed by 1 base and 6 bases, with 10 bases remaining between them. There are 13 residues in the CDR3. Germline V gene data show CDR1 as MDHEN and CDR2 as SYDVKM. The CDR3 DNA sequence: TGTGCCAGCAGTTTATCGCTCGAGATCGAGCAGTACTTC. This translates into CASSLSLEIEQYF. Together with reference TRBV28 and TRBJ2-7, the CDR3 gives the full variable domain: DVKVTQSSRYLVKRTGEKVFLECVQDMDHENMFWYRQDPGLGLRLIYFSYDVKMKEKGDIPEGYSVSREKKERFSLILESASTNQTSMYLCASSLSLEIEQYFGPGTRLTVT.

The CDR3 loop is CSANNRDSYTF. CDR3 bases: TGCAGTGCTAATAACAGGGATTCCTACACCTTC. This sequence joins TRBV20-1 and TRBJ1-2, with D perhaps matching TRBD1 (6 bases). Germline loops: CDR1 DFQATT, CDR2 SNEGSKA (reference sequence). V was trimmed by 4 bases and J by 10 bases, leaving 13 bases between them. The CDR3 contains 11 residues.

The gene calls are TRBV5-1 and TRBJ2-1; no clear D. Germline loops: CDR1 SGHRS, CDR2 YFSETQ. CDR3 length: 15 amino acids. V gave up 1 base and J gave up 0 bases, with 8 bases separating them. The CDR3: CASSLQESSYNEQFF. The CDR3 coding sequence is TGCGCCAGCAGCTTGCAGGAAAGCTCCTACAATGAGCAGTTCTTC.

CDR3 sequence (DNA): TGTGCCACCAGTTCTGGGCAGGGCCATTCAGATACGCAGTATTTT. Its translation: CATSSGQGHSDTQYF. The rearrangement uses TRBV15 and TRBJ2-3; TRBD1 is a possible D gene (5 bases). CDR3 size: 15 residues. CDR1 and CDR2 from the germline V gene are LNHNV and YYDKDF (reference sequence). With 6 bases removed from V and 4 bases from J, the gap between germline ends came to 17 bases.

J is TRBJ1-1 and V is TRBV19, with D tentatively TRBD1 (5 bases). The length of the CDR3 is 12 residues. V lost 6 bases to trimming and J lost 5 bases, with 10 bases between them. CDR1 LNHDA and CDR2 SQIVND come from the germline V gene (reference sequence). The CDR3 is CASRMGGTEAFF. The DNA for the CDR3 is TGTGCCAGTAGAATGGGGGGAACTGAAGCTTTCTTT.

This chain uses TRBV4-2 with TRBJ2-6, with TRBD2 as a possible D gene (6 bases). V gave up 2 bases and J gave up 0 bases, with 14 bases separating them. Germline CDR1 and CDR2: LGHNA and YNFKEQ. The CDR3 extends over 18 amino acids. DNA of the CDR3: TGTGCCAGCAGCCAAAGTAGCGGAAGAAGCTCTGGGGCCAACGTCCTGACTTTC. This sequence encodes CASSQSSGRSSGANVLTF.

This rearrangement joins TRBV4-1 to TRBJ2-1; 7 nucleotides agree with TRBD2. Trimming at V came to 3 bases and at J to 7 bases, leaving 12 bases not matched to a gene. The CDR3 covers 16 residues. CDR1 and CDR2 from the germline V gene are MGHRA and YSYEKL. The CDR3 here is CASSQEMTGTKNEQFF. CDR3 DNA: TGCGCCAGCAGCCAGGAAATGACCGGGACTAAGAATGAGCAGTTCTTC.

The chain links TRBV28 to TRBJ2-1, with D possibly matching TRBD2 (6 bases). CDR1 and CDR2 (germline): MDHEN, SYDVKM. The length of the CDR3 is 16 residues. Trimming stripped 1 base from V and 6 bases from J, with 16 bases between. DNA for the CDR3: TGTGCCAGCAGTTTATATACCGGGACTCATCGCAATGAGCAGTTCTTC. Translated, it gives CASSLYTGTHRNEQFF. Filled out from reference TRBV28 and TRBJ2-1, the complete variable domain reads DVKVTQSSRYLVKRTGEKVFLECVQDMDHENMFWYRQDPGLGLRLIYFSYDVKMKEKGDIPEGYSVSREKKERFSLILESASTNQTSMYLCASSLYTGTHRNEQFFGPGTRLTVL.

The chain has TRBV2 and TRBJ2-7, with 8 bases matching TRBD1. V lost 5 bases to trimming and J lost 4 bases; unmatched junction nucleotides: 4. The CDR3 spans 13 residues. Per germline, CDR1 SNHLY and CDR2 FYNNEI. CDR3 sequence reads: CASSPGQVYEQYF. The CDR3 DNA is TGTGCCAGCAGTCCGGGACAGGTGTACGAGCAGTACTTC. Variable domain in full (rest from reference TRBV2 and TRBJ2-7): EPEVTQTPSHQVTQMGQEVILRCVPISNHLYFYWYRQILGQKVEFLVSFYNNEISEKSEIFDDQFSVERPDGSNFTLKIRSTKLEDSAMYFCASSPGQVYEQYFGPGTRLTVT.

The chain joins TRBV4-1 to TRBJ2-2; TRBD2 aligns across 10 bases. With V trimmed by 4 bases and J by 3 bases, 8 bases remained unmatched. The CDR3 contains 17 residues. The germline V gene has CDR1 MGHRA and CDR2 YSYEKL. CDR3 in amino acids: CASSLASGSLDTGELFF. Here the CDR3 DNA reads TGCGCCAGCAGCCTAGCTAGCGGGAGTTTGGACACCGGGGAGCTGTTTTTT.

This chain joins TRBV30 and TRBJ2-2; D not certain. V lost 2 bases and J lost 4, with 14 bases in between. Germline assignment: CDR1 GTSNPN and CDR2 SVGIG (reference sequence). This CDR3 has 15 amino acids. CDR3 nucleotide sequence: TGTGCCTGGAGTCTTGGGCGAGTTGGCACCGGGGAGCTGTTTTTT. It is translated as CAWSLGRVGTGELFF.

V is TRBV5-4 and J is TRBJ2-1; 12 nucleotides match TRBD2. V lost 4 bases and J lost 8; bases outside the gene matches: 7. CDR1 is SGHNT, CDR2 YYREEE, per germline (reference sequence). This CDR3 is 15 amino acids long. The CDR3 loop reads CASSLQTSGRYEQFF. Written as DNA, the CDR3 is TGTGCCAGCAGCCTACAGACTAGCGGGAGATATGAGCAGTTCTTC.

The chain is built from TRBV29-1 and TRBJ2-2; 9 positions match TRBD1. V dropped 2 bases and J dropped 4; count of bases not matched to a gene: 5. Germline CDR1 is SQVTM and CDR2 is ANQGSEA. The CDR3 covers 15 residues. CDR3 in amino acids: CSVEIWTGVTGELFF. In DNA form, the CDR3 reads TGCAGCGTTGAAATATGGACAGGGGTCACCGGGGAGCTGTTTTTT.

V gene TRBV4-3 combines with J gene TRBJ2-1, with 14 bases lining up with TRBD2. The J segment lost 8 bases and the V segment lost 3 bases, leaving 3 bases of the junction unmatched. The length of the CDR3 is 15 residues. Germline V gene lookup returns CDR1 LGHNA and CDR2 YSLEER. In nucleotides, the CDR3 is TGCGCCAGCAGCCAGGGGACTAGCGGGAGCGATGAGCAGTTCTTC. The encoded protein is CASSQGTSGSDEQFF.

The J gene is TRBJ1-1, the V gene TRBV6-1; D remains ambiguous. There are 14 residues in the CDR3. CDR1 MNHNS and CDR2 SASEGT come from the germline V gene. Trimming removed 2 bases at V and 2 bases at J, with 9 bases between. CDR3 nucleotides: TGTGCCAGCAGTGAACTCCGACAAAACACTGAAGCTTTCTTT. This encodes CASSELRQNTEAFF.

This chain joins TRBV28 and TRBJ1-2, with TRBD1 identical over 12 bases. The CDR3 totals 18 residues. Germline V gene sequence: CDR1 MDHEN, CDR2 SYDVKM. Losses at the gene ends were 4 bases for V and 0 bases for J; bases not matched to a gene: 9. CDR3 in DNA: TGTGCCAGCAGTTCACACGGGACAGGGGGCGACCCTAACTATGGCTACACCTTC. This encodes CASSSHGTGGDPNYGYTF.

The genes are TRBV30 and TRBJ1-2, with TRBD1 as a possible D gene (5 bases). Between the trimmed V and J ends, which lost 0 bases and 3 bases, there was a span of 14 bases. CDR3 size: 15 residues. Germline V gene data show CDR1 as GTSNPN and CDR2 as SVGIG (reference sequence). The CDR3 DNA reads TGTGCCTGGAGTGTTATGAGACAGAACGACTATGGCTACACCTTC. This codes for CAWSVMRQNDYGYTF.

The V and J genes are TRBV6-5 and TRBJ2-2, with a possible D match to TRBD2 (6 bases). The CDR3 runs 13 residues. The germline V and J ends were trimmed by 5 bases and 8 bases, with 12 bases remaining between them. CDR1 is MNHEY, CDR2 SVGAGI, per germline. The chain's CDR3 is CASSTRRGGELFF. The DNA for the CDR3 is TGTGCCAGCAGTACAAGGCGGGGAGGGGAGCTGTTTTTT.

CDR3 DNA sequence: TGTGCCAGCTCACCATCGGACAAAGATACGCAGTATTTT. It yields the protein CASSPSDKDTQYF. The rearrangement joins TRBV18 to TRBJ2-3; D perhaps matches TRBD1 (5 bases). Trimming shortened V by 2 bases and J by 5 bases, and 8 bases separated the two germline ends. The CDR3 length is 13 residues. The germline V gene has CDR1 KGHSH and CDR2 LQKENI.

The V gene is TRBV5-1, the J gene TRBJ2-7, with 14 bases lining up with TRBD2. V lost 1 base, J lost 2 bases, and 8 bases stayed unmatched. There are 18 residues in the CDR3. Germline CDR1 SGHRS, CDR2 YFSETQ. The CDR3, as DNA: TGCGCCAGCAGCTTGTTTCGACTAGCGGGAGGGCCCACCTACGAGCAGTACTTC. It specifies CASSLFRLAGGPTYEQYF. Looking up the rest from reference TRBV5-1 and TRBJ2-7 gives the full variable domain: KAGVTQTPRYLIKTRGQQVTLSCSPISGHRSVSWYQQTPGQGLQFLFEYFSETQRNKGNFPGRFSGRQFSNSRSEMNVSTLELGDSALYLCASSLFRLAGGPTYEQYFGPGTRLTVT.

In this sample, this clone turned up once. This chain joins TRBV28 and TRBJ2-5; 8 bases are a match to TRBD2. The J call is doubtful: the DNA matches TRBJ2-7 better. The CDR3 sequence is 15 residues long. CDR1 is MDHEN and CDR2 is SYDVKM in the germline V gene. CDR3 coding DNA: TGTGCCAGCAGTTTATCAATAGCGGGGACCTACGAGCAGTACTTC. It specifies CASSLSIAGTYEQYF.

The V call is TRBV5-1, the J call TRBJ1-1; 10 bases match TRBD1. Germline CDR1 reads SGHRS; CDR2 reads YFSETQ. Trimming at V came to 2 bases and at J to 2 bases, leaving 6 bases not matched to a gene. The CDR3 is made up of 16 amino acids. The CDR3 loop reads CASSLSDRGANTEAFF. CDR3 sequence (DNA): TGCGCCAGCAGCTTATCGGACAGGGGGGCCAACACTGAAGCTTTCTTT.

CDR3 in DNA: TGTGCCAGCAGCGCGGGGGGCCTGGTGGAGACCCAGTACTTC. It specifies CASSAGGLVETQYF. The chain couples TRBV28 to TRBJ2-5; 8 bases agree with TRBD2. The V gene end was trimmed by 6 bases and the J gene end by 5 bases; junction bases not matched to a gene: 8. The CDR3 is made up of 14 amino acids. The V gene's germline CDR1 is MDHEN and CDR2 SYDVKM.

The chain employs TRBV15 and TRBJ2-3, with D possibly matching TRBD2 (6 bases). Trimming took 2 bases from V and 0 from J, leaving 15 bases between them. CDR3 length: 17 amino acids. Germline values: CDR1 LNHNV, CDR2 YYDKDF (reference sequence). The chain's CDR3 is CATSRPLLSGSTDTQYF. CDR3 DNA sequence: TGTGCCACCAGCAGACCACTCCTTAGCGGTAGCACAGATACGCAGTATTTT.

This rearrangement joins TRBV28 to TRBJ1-2, with D perhaps matching TRBD1 (5 bases). The germline V and J ends were trimmed by 7 bases and 2 bases, with 14 bases remaining between them. CDR1 and CDR2 from the germline V gene are MDHEN and SYDVKM. This CDR3 contains 14 residues. The CDR3 bases are TGTGCCAGCAAGAGACAGAGAATAAACTATGGCTACACCTTC. Translated: CASKRQRINYGYTF.

The V gene is TRBV29-1, the J gene TRBJ2-7; 7 bases fit TRBD2. V lost 6 bases, J lost 4 bases, and 12 bases stayed unmatched. The CDR3 is 14 residues long. CDR1 and CDR2 (germline): SQVTM, ANQGSEA. The CDR3 DNA follows: TGCAGCGTGATGGAGTCAAGCGGGACTTACGAGCAGTACTTC. Residues: CSVMESSGTYEQYF.

The chain recombines TRBV29-1 with TRBJ2-7, with 7 bases that match TRBD2. V was pared by 1 base and J by 4 bases, with 7 bases of the junction left unmatched. This CDR3 spans 14 amino acids. CDR1 and CDR2 (germline): SQVTM, ANQGSEA. CDR3 DNA sequence: TGCAGCGTTGAAGGTGGGGAGGGGCGGTACGAGCAGTACTTC. Its protein product is CSVEGGEGRYEQYF.

The chain's CDR3 is CASSLRQSGELFF. CDR3 bases: TGCGCCAGCAGCCTCAGGCAGTCCGGGGAGCTGTTTTTT. The chain employs TRBV4-1 and TRBJ2-2, with D uncertain. Trimming removed 4 bases at V and 6 bases at J, with 9 bases between. This CDR3 comprises 13 residues. The V gene's germline CDR1 is MGHRA and CDR2 YSYEKL.